This paragraph reports one T cell receptor beta chain. These data come from a study of CD8 T cells in Susac syndrome. An input of about 0.45 to 1 ug of RNA was subjected to reverse transcription using random hexamers. An immunoSEQ multiplex PCR amplified TCR beta CDR3 over 54 Vbeta and 13 Jbeta. TCRdb reanalysed the immunoSEQ multiplex PCR reads using MiXCR and keeps one entry per CDR3 protein. This sample has a few hundred thousand distinct CDR3 sequences; 95% occur once, and the top ten carry roughly 0.1%. The length of the CDR3 is 17 residues. Germline V gene lookup returns CDR1 SNHLY and CDR2 FYNNEI. The V gene end was trimmed by 5 bases and the J gene end by 0 bases; junction bases not matched to a gene: 6.

The source is a human donor with multiple sclerosis. The sequenced sample was CD4+ T cells from PBMCs. The genes are TRBV2 and TRBJ2-7; TRBD2 agrees at 14 bases. The CDR3 DNA is TGTGCCAGCAGTCGACTAGCGGGAGGGGGAAGCTCCTACGAGCAGTACTTC. This sequence encodes CASSRLAGGGSSYEQYF.